The 8 T cell receptor beta chains given below trace back to one sample, sequenced in a study of tumor-infiltrating lymphocytes in primary liver carcinoma. The template, about 540 ng total RNA, yielded TCR beta cDNA made with a constant-region primer. Libraries covering TCR beta were generated through three nested multiplex PCR rounds (using a slightly modified ARM-PCR). With TRBV1-TRBV30 forward primers and a C-beta reverse primer, the first two PCR rounds were run for 10 to 11 cycles each. TCRdb re-analysed the multiplex PCR reads in MiXCR, keeping a single row per CDR3 protein. Found here are 150,000 to 200,000 distinct CDR3 sequences, 50% to 75% of them singletons; the top ten hold approximately 65%. Germline DNA was extracted alongside blood RNA, which was obtained from unsorted whole blood. The sequencing sample was made of peripheral blood. Receptors were obtained from a man in his forties with primary liver carcinoma and hepatitis B virus infection.

Concerning this clonotype itself: At one end, the junction sequence differs from germline, possibly due to a read error. The chain couples TRBV11-2 to TRBJ1-2; D is possibly TRBD1 (5 bases). CDR1 and CDR2 from the germline V gene are SGHAT and FQNNGV. The CDR3 totals 18 residues. The CDR3 nucleotides are TGTGCCAGCAGCTGGGCGAGTGTGGGGCAGTCGGGATTCTATGGCTACTCCTTC. Translated: CASSWASVGQSGFYGYSF. The full variable domain, with the rest looked up from reference TRBV11-2 and TRBJ1-2, is EAGVAQSPRYKIIEKRQSVAFWCNPISGHATLYWYQQILGQGPKLLIQFQNNGVVDDSQLPKDRFSAERLKGVDSTLKIQPAKLEDSAVYLCASSWASVGQSGFYGYSFGSGTRLTVV.

CDR3 in DNA: TGCAGCGTTGGTGCAGCCATGAACACTGAAGCTTTCTTT. Encoded protein: CSVGAAMNTEAFF. This sequence joins TRBV29-1 and TRBJ1-1; D gene unclear. CDR1 and CDR2 from the germline V gene are SQVTM and ANQGSEA. Trimming took off 4 bases at V and 0 bases at J, with 9 bases between the two ends. CDR3 length: 13 residues.

The rearrangement joins TRBV6-5 to TRBJ1-2; no definite D call. The CDR3 is 12 amino acids. The V gene's germline CDR1 is MNHEY and CDR2 SVGAGI. Deletions cut 6 bases from V and 7 bases from J, with 12 bases between. CDR3 loop: CASRSDGFGYTF. The CDR3 DNA sequence: TGTGCCAGCAGGAGCGACGGGTTTGGCTACACCTTC.

This chain connects TRBV10-2 to TRBJ2-1; TRBD2 agrees at 8 bases. CDR3 length: 17 amino acids. Germline CDR1 is WSHSY and CDR2 is SAAADI. Trimming removed 7 bases from V and 9 bases from J; junction bases left unmatched: 20. DNA for the CDR3: TGCGCCAGCATGGGCGGATGGGCGGGAGGCGGTTTGGGTGAGCAGTTCTTC. Protein sequence: CASMGGWAGGGLGEQFF.

The genes are TRBV6-6 and TRBJ2-7; D may correspond to TRBD1 or TRBD2 (5 bases each). The CDR3 is made up of 15 amino acids. V lost 9 bases and J lost 0, with 18 bases in between. The germline V gene encodes CDR1 MNHNY and CDR2 SVGAGI (reference sequence). CDR3 sequence reads: CARRSPGTASYEQYF. The CDR3 region has the DNA TGTGCCAGAAGATCTCCCGGGACGGCCTCCTACGAGCAGTACTTC.

Remarks on this clonotype: A much larger clone differs by one base, so this may be a read error. This chain connects TRBV12-3 or TRBV12-4 to TRBJ2-7; 7 bases line up with TRBD2. Trimming at V came to 2 bases and at J to 2 bases, leaving 6 bases not matched to a gene. CDR3 length: 15 residues. CDR3 nucleotides: TGTGCCAGCAGTTTAAGCGGGATTGTCCCCTACGAGCAGTACTTC. It codes for CASSLSGIVPYEQYF.

This clonotype has a count of ten or more. The V call is TRBV11-2, the J call TRBJ2-1; 9 positions agree with TRBD1. CDR3 length: 16 residues. V lost 5 bases and J lost 2; bases outside the gene matches: 7. CDR1 and CDR2 from the germline V gene are SGHAT and FQNNGV. CDR3 sequence: CASSLYGQGTYNEQFF. As DNA, the CDR3 is TGTGCCAGCAGCCTATACGGACAGGGGACCTACAATGAGCAGTTCTTC.

A note on this clonotype: A read error may produce the germline difference seen at one junction end. The chain links TRBV11-2 to TRBJ2-3, with D perhaps matching TRBD2 (6 bases). The CDR3 sequence is 16 residues long. Germline V gene data show CDR1 as SGHAT and CDR2 as FQNNGV. The CDR3 is CASSLVWGGSPDTQYF. DNA for the CDR3: TGTGCCAGCAGTTTAGTTTGGGGAGGCAGCCCAGATACGCAGTATTTT.